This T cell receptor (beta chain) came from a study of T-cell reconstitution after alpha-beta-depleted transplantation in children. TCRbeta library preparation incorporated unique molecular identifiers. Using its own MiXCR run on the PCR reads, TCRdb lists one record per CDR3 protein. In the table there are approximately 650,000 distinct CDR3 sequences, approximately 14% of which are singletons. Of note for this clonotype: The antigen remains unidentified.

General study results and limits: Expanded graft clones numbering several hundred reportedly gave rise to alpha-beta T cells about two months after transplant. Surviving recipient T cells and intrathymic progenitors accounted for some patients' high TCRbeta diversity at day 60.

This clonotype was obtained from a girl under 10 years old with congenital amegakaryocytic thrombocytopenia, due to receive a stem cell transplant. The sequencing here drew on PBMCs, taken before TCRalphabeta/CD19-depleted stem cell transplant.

The CDR3 DNA follows: TGTGCCACCAGCCCCAGGGGTTTATGGCGAATGGGGGCTTTCTTT. It specifies CATSPRGLWRMGAFF. The J gene is TRBJ1-1, the V gene TRBV15; tentative D call: TRBD1 (6 bases). The CDR3 consists of 15 residues. Between the trimmed V and J ends, which lost 5 bases and 11 bases, there was a span of 24 bases. Germline V gene data show CDR1 as LNHNV and CDR2 as YYDKDF (reference sequence).